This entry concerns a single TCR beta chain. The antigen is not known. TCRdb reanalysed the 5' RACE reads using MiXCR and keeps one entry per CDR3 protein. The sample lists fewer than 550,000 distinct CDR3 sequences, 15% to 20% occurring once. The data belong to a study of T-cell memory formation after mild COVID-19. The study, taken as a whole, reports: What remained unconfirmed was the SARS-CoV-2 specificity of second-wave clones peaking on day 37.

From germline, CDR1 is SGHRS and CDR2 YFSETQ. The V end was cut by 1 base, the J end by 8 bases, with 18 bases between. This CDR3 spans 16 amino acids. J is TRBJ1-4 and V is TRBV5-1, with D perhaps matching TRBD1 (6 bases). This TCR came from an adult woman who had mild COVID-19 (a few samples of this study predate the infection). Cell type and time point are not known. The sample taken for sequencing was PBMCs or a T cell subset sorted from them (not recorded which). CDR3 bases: TGCGCCAGCAGCTTGACCGGGACACTTAGGGCGGAAAAACTGTTTTTT. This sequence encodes CASSLTGTLRAEKLFF.